The 25 T cell receptor beta chains below were found in one sample sequenced in a study of blood T cell repertoires in COVID-19. TCRdb keeps only in-frame clones here, not all; method: immunoSEQ multiplex PCR. The profile covers hundreds of thousands of clones, with 80% to 90% appearing a single time and around 2.1% taken by the ten largest. The sequencing sample was made of PBMCs or T cells enriched from blood (not recorded which). These receptor sequences come from a man aged 25-45 years who had recovered from COVID-19.

The chain joins TRBV10-3 to TRBJ2-3; tentative D call: TRBD1 (6 bases). The CDR3 has 14 amino acids. The V end lost 4 bases, the J end lost 5 bases, and 13 bases lay between the germline ends. CDR1 ENHRY and CDR2 SYGVKD come from the germline V gene. The CDR3 reads CAISGGQARDTQYF. For the CDR3, the DNA is TGTGCCATCAGTGGGGGGCAGGCTCGAGATACGCAGTATTTT.

V gene TRBV7-9 combines with J gene TRBJ1-2; D is undetermined. In germline, CDR1 is SEHNR, CDR2 FQNEAQ (reference sequence). CDR3 length: 15 residues. V shed 4 bases and J shed 2 bases, with 14 bases lying between them. The CDR3 here is CASSSSGALNYGYTF. CDR3 nucleotides: TGTGCCAGCAGCTCGAGCGGCGCGTTAAACTATGGCTACACCTTC.

This clone occurred a few times. V gene TRBV9 combines with J gene TRBJ1-3, with a tentative D call TRBD1 (5 bases). V was pared by 6 bases and J by 3 bases, with 10 bases between. The CDR3 covers 13 residues. Germline CDR1 reads SGDLS; CDR2 reads YYNGEE. The CDR3 reads CASNQGYGNTIYF. DNA for the CDR3: TGTGCCAGCAATCAGGGCTATGGAAACACCATATATTTT.

V gene TRBV20-1 combines with J gene TRBJ1-5, with no clear D. The CDR3 runs 12 residues. Germline V gene data show CDR1 as DFQATT and CDR2 as SNEGSKA (reference sequence). V was shortened by 3 bases and J by 5 bases, with 8 bases between the two germline ends. CDR3 region: CSASDRYQPQHF. The DNA for the CDR3 is TGCAGTGCTAGTGACCGTTATCAGCCCCAGCATTTT.

The V and J genes are TRBV6-5 and TRBJ1-1; D is ambiguous. The length of the CDR3 is 13 residues. Trimming shortened V by 5 bases and J by 4 bases, and 11 bases separated the two germline ends. Germline loops: CDR1 MNHEY, CDR2 SVGAGI. CDR3 residues: CASSRVPGTEAFF. The CDR3 nucleotides are TGTGCCAGCAGTCGGGTCCCTGGCACTGAAGCTTTCTTT.

This clone appeared a single time. The gene calls are TRBV30 and TRBJ1-2; D is possibly TRBD1 (6 bases). Germline V lookup: CDR1 GTSNPN, CDR2 SVGIG (reference sequence). The CDR3 sequence is 14 residues long. Trimming pared 0 bases from V and 8 bases from J, leaving 16 bases between. CDR3 DNA: TGTGCCTGGAGTGTAAAGGATCCAGGGGCCGGCTACACCTTC. Translating gives CAWSVKDPGAGYTF.

This clone was recorded once. The chain links TRBV5-1 to TRBJ1-2; D call uncertain. Germline lookup yields CDR1 SGHRS and CDR2 YFSETQ. Trimming pared 0 bases from V and 0 bases from J, leaving 9 bases between. The CDR3 loop spans 15 amino acids. CDR3 DNA: TGCGCCAGCAGCTTGGACGCGGTCGCTAACTATGGCTACACCTTC. Its protein is CASSLDAVANYGYTF.

V usage is TRBV24-1 and J usage is TRBJ2-3, with 13 bases matching TRBD2. The CDR3 sequence is 16 residues long. V dropped 4 bases and J dropped 3; count of bases not matched to a gene: 3. Germline assignment: CDR1 KGHDR and CDR2 SFDVKD. CDR3 sequence: CATSDQTSGGTDTQYF. For the CDR3, the DNA is TGTGCCACCAGTGACCAGACTAGCGGGGGGACAGATACGCAGTATTTT.

The genes are TRBV12-5 and TRBJ1-1; no clear D gene. Trimming removed 3 bases at V and 8 bases at J, with 10 bases between. This CDR3 has 12 residues. Germline assignment: CDR1 LGHNT and CDR2 FRNRAP. Written as DNA, the CDR3 is TGTGCTAGTGGTTTATCCTCCAGAGAAGCTTTCTTT. Its protein product is CASGLSSREAFF.

This clone has only one observation. The V and J genes are TRBV6-4 and TRBJ1-1; 7 nucleotides match TRBD1. Germline CDR1 MRHNA, CDR2 SNTAGT. CDR3 length: 15 amino acids. Trimming removed 9 bases from V and 4 bases from J; junction bases left unmatched: 14. CDR3 region: CARAKTGRGGTEAFF. The CDR3 DNA is TGTGCCAGAGCGAAGACAGGGAGAGGGGGCACTGAAGCTTTCTTT.

The gene calls are TRBV5-4 and TRBJ2-7; TRBD1 matches 7 bases. Germline CDR1 is SGHNT and CDR2 is YYREEE (reference sequence). Losses at the gene ends were 4 bases for V and 0 bases for J; bases not matched to a gene: 4. The CDR3 runs 14 residues. The CDR3 here is CASSQGQSSYEQYF. The CDR3 coding sequence is TGTGCCAGCAGCCAGGGACAGAGCTCCTACGAGCAGTACTTC.

The rearrangement links TRBV6-6 to TRBJ1-2, with TRBD1 as a possible D gene (6 bases). The CDR3 covers 15 residues. Trimming took off 6 bases at V and 5 bases at J, with 19 bases between the two ends. CDR1 is MNHNY and CDR2 is SVGAGI in the germline V gene (reference sequence). CDR3 sequence (DNA): TGTGCCAGCAGGGGAGGGCAGGGGAACTCTTATGGCTACACCTTC. Encoded protein: CASRGGQGNSYGYTF.

Points on this clone: Germline and junction disagree at one end, which may indicate a read error. CDR3 region: CASREDSGGGYEQYF. The CDR3 DNA is TGTGCCAGCAGAGAAGATTCAGGGGGCGGCTACGAGCAGTACTTC. This rearrangement joins TRBV2 to TRBJ2-7, with 8 bases identical to TRBD1. The germline gives CDR1 SNHLY, CDR2 FYNNEI. The CDR3 runs 15 residues. The full variable domain, its missing parts supplied by reference TRBV2 and TRBJ2-7, is EPEVTQTPSHQVTQMGQEVILRCVPISNHLYFYWYRQILGQKVEFLVSFYNNEISEKSEIFDDQFSVERPDGSNFTLKIRSTKLEDSAMYFCASREDSGGGYEQYFGPGTRLTVT.

The CDR3 protein is CASSNSGGVNTGELFF. The CDR3 bases are TGTGCCAGCAGCAATAGCGGGGGGGTTAACACCGGGGAGCTGTTTTTT. The V and J genes are TRBV5-5 and TRBJ2-2, with 11 bases aligning to TRBD2. CDR1 and CDR2 from the germline V gene are SGHKS and YYEKEE (reference sequence). Losses at the gene ends were 4 bases for V and 2 bases for J; bases not matched to a gene: 4. This CDR3 has 16 amino acids.

This chain links TRBV5-1 with TRBJ1-2, with 7 bases that match TRBD1. CDR1 SGHRS and CDR2 YFSETQ come from the germline V gene. The CDR3 has 14 amino acids. V was pared by 3 bases and J by 2 bases, with 4 bases of the junction left unmatched. The CDR3 region has the DNA TGCGCCAGCAGCTCGACGACAGGGAACTATGGCTACACCTTC. Its protein product is CASSSTTGNYGYTF.

CDR3 coding DNA: TGTGCCAGCAGCATTCGGGGCTCTGGGGCCAACGTCCTGACTTTC. This translates into CASSIRGSGANVLTF. The V gene is TRBV5-8, the J gene TRBJ2-6; maybe TRBD2 (5 bases). This CDR3 region has 15 residues. From germline, CDR1 is SGHTS and CDR2 YDEGEE. V gave up 4 bases and J gave up 0 bases, with 8 bases separating them. Looking up the rest from reference TRBV5-8 and TRBJ2-6 gives the full variable domain: EAGVTQSPTHLIKTRGQQATLRCSPISGHTSVYWYQQALGLGLQFLLWYDEGEERNRGNFPPRFSGRQFPNYSSELNVNALELEDSALYLCASSIRGSGANVLTFGAGSRLTVL.

The chain links TRBV28 to TRBJ2-1; 14 bases are shared with TRBD2. With 3 bases clipped from V and 8 bases from J, the junction kept 18 bases outside the gene matches. Looked up from germline, CDR1 is MDHEN and CDR2 is SYDVKM. CDR3 length: 20 residues. This CDR3 reads CASSFPLLPGLAGERDEQFF. The CDR3 DNA follows: TGTGCCAGCAGTTTCCCCCTGCTACCGGGACTAGCGGGGGAGCGGGATGAGCAGTTCTTC.

The chain has TRBV6-2 or TRBV6-3 and TRBJ2-7; D remains ambiguous. The CDR3 consists of 14 residues. Germline V lookup: CDR1 MNHEY, CDR2 SVGEGT. V gave up 6 bases and J gave up 4 bases, with 16 bases separating them. CDR3 sequence reads: CASSHGRTRYEQYF. The CDR3 bases are TGTGCCAGCAGCCATGGGCGAACAAGGTACGAGCAGTACTTC.

The V call is TRBV6-2 or TRBV6-3, the J call TRBJ1-1; 8 bases match TRBD1. V trimming: 5 bases; J trimming: 2 bases; junction bases outside the gene matches: 1. Per the germline V gene, CDR1 is MNHEY and CDR2 is SVGEGT. The CDR3 covers 13 residues. CDR3 nucleotide sequence: TGTGCCAGCAGTACAGGGGGAAACACTGAAGCTTTCTTT. Translating gives CASSTGGNTEAFF.

This clone has only one observation. The V and J genes are TRBV7-3 and TRBJ1-1, with D unclear. Germline V CDR1 and CDR2: SGHTA, FQGTGA. The CDR3 has 14 residues. V was shortened by 5 bases and J by 3 bases, with 13 bases between the two germline ends. The CDR3 reads CASSDLGSHTEAFF. DNA for the CDR3: TGTGCCAGCAGCGACCTAGGGAGTCACACTGAAGCTTTCTTT.

J is TRBJ1-2 and V is TRBV10-3; TRBD1 might be the D (6 bases). The V end was cut by 3 bases, the J end by 4 bases, with 18 bases between. This CDR3 is built from 16 residues. Germline V gene lookup returns CDR1 ENHRY and CDR2 SYGVKD. The DNA for the CDR3 is TGTGCCATCAGTGAACGGACAGCTCAACTAGGCTATGGCTACACCTTC. Its translation is CAISERTAQLGYGYTF.

The gene calls are TRBV11-3 and TRBJ2-5, with TRBD2 matching 9 bases. The CDR3 length is 14 residues. With V trimmed by 5 bases and J by 5 bases, 6 bases remained unmatched. Germline V gives CDR1 SGHNT, CDR2 YENEEA. The CDR3 sequence is CASSAGGTSETQYF. The CDR3 DNA follows: TGTGCCAGCAGCGCCGGTGGGACTAGCGAGACCCAGTACTTC.

The rearrangement uses TRBV7-9 and TRBJ2-1; 9 positions agree with TRBD1. Germline V CDR1 and CDR2: SEHNR, FQNEAQ (reference sequence). This CDR3 region has 16 residues. V dropped 1 base and J dropped 6; count of bases not matched to a gene: 7. This CDR3 is CASSLGRTGVGNEQFF. CDR3 bases: TGTGCCAGCAGCTTAGGGCGGACAGGGGTTGGCAATGAGCAGTTCTTC.

This CDR3 reads CASSSGVSLETQYF. CDR3 DNA: TGTGCCAGTTCCTCGGGGGTGTCATTAGAGACCCAGTACTTC. The chain has TRBV19 and TRBJ2-5; D is possibly TRBD2 (6 bases). The CDR3 sequence is 14 residues long. Germline V gene sequence: CDR1 LNHDA, CDR2 SQIVND (reference sequence). Trimming shortened V by 8 bases and J by 4 bases, and 17 bases separated the two germline ends.

This chain connects TRBV5-4 to TRBJ2-3; D remains unclear. With 0 bases removed from V and 2 bases from J, the gap between germline ends came to 13 bases. CDR3 length equals 16 residues. Per the germline V gene, CDR1 is SGHNT and CDR2 is YYREEE (reference sequence). CDR3 sequence: CASSLDGVTPTDTQYF. The CDR3 DNA reads TGTGCCAGCAGCTTGGACGGAGTAACCCCCACAGATACGCAGTATTTT.